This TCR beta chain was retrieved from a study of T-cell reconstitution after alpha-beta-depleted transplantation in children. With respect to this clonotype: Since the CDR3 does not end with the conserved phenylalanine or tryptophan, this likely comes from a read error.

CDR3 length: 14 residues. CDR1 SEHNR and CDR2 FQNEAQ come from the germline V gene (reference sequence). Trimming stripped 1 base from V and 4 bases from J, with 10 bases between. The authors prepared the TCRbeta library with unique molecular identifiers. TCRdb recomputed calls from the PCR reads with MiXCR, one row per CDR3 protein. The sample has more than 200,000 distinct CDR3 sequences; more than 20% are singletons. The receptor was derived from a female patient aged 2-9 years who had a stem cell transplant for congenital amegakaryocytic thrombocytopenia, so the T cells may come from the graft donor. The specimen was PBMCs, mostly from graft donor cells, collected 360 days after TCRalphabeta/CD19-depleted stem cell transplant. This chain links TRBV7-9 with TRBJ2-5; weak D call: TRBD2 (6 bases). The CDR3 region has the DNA TGTGCCAGCAGCTTAGGTACGGGAGTAGAGACCCAGTACTTG. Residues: CASSLGTGVETQYL.